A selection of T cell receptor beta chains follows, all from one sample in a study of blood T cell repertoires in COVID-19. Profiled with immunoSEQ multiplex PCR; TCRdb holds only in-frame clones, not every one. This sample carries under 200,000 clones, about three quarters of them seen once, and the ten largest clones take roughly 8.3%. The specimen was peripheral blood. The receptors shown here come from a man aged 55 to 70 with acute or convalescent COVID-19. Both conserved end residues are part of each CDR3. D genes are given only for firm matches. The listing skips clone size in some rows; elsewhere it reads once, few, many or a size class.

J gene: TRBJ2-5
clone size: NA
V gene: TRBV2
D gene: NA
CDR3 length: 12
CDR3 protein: CASRDRGETQYF
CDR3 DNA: TGTGCCAGCAGGGATCGGGGAGAGACCCAGTACTTC

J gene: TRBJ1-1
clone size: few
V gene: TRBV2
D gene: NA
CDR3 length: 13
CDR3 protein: CASTEGREAEAFF
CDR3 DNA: TGTGCCAGCACCGAAGGAAGGGAGGCTGAAGCTTTCTTT

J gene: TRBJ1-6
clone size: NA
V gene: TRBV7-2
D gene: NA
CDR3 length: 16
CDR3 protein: CASSSLGAGDNSPLHF
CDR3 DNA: TGTGCCAGCAGCTCCTTAGGGGCAGGGGATAATTCACCCCTCCACTTT

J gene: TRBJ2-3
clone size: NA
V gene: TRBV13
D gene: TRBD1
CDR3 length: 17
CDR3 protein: CASSLAHTGEYADTQYF
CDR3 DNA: TGTGCCAGCAGCTTAGCCCATACAGGGGAGTACGCAGATACGCAGTATTTT

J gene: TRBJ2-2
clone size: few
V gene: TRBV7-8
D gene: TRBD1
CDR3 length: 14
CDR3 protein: CASSLGQGNGELFF
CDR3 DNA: TGTGCCAGCAGCCTGGGACAGGGGAACGGGGAGCTGTTTTTT

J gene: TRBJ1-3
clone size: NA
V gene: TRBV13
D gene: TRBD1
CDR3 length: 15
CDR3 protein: CASSSRDRAGNTIYF
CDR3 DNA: TGTGCCAGCAGCTCCCGGGACAGGGCTGGAAACACCATATATTTT

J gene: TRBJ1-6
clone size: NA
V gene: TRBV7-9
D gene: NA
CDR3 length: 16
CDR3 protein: CASSPEAGLFNSPLHF
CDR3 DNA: TGTGCCAGCAGCCCTGAGGCGGGCCTATTTAATTCACCCCTCCACTTT

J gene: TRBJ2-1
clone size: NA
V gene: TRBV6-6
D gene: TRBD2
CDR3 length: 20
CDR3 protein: CASSAPPGAGGSLSYNEQFF
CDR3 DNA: TGTGCCAGCAGCGCACCCCCGGGGGCGGGGGGCTCCCTCTCCTACAATGAGCAGTTCTTC

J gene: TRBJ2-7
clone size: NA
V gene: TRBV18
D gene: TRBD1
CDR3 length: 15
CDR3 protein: CASSPTGQGAGEQYF
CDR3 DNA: TGTGCCAGCTCACCTACAGGACAGGGGGCCGGCGAGCAGTACTTC

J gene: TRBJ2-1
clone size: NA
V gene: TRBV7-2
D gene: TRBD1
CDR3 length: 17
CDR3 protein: CASSLHPGTVSYNEQFF
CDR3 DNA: TGTGCCAGCAGCCTACACCCTGGGACAGTTTCCTACAATGAGCAGTTCTTC

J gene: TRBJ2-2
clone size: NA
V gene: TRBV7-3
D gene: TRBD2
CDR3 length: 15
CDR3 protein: CASSLRGADTGELFF
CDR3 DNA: TGTGCCAGCAGCCTGCGGGGGGCTGACACCGGGGAGCTGTTTTTT

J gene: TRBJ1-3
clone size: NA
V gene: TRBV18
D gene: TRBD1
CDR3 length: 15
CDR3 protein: CASSQTGINTNTIYF
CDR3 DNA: TGTGCCAGCTCACAGACAGGGATCAATACGAACACCATATATTTT

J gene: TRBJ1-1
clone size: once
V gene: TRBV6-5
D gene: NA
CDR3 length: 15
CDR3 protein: CASRDRGGTNTEAFF
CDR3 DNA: TGTGCCAGCAGAGACCGGGGGGGGACGAACACTGAAGCTTTCTTT

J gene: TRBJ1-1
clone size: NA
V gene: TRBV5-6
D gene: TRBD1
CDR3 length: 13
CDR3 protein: CASSSTGGTEAFF
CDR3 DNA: TGTGCCAGCAGCTCCACAGGGGGGACTGAAGCTTTCTTT

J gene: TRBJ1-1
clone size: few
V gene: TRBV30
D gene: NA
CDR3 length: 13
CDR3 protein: CAWSNTGNTEAFF
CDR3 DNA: TGTGCCTGGAGTAATACGGGGAACACTGAAGCTTTCTTT

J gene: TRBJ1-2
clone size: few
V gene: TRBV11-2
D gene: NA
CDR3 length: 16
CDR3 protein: CASSLDRGTLDYGYTF
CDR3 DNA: TGTGCCAGCAGCTTAGACCGAGGGACATTAGACTATGGCTACACCTTC

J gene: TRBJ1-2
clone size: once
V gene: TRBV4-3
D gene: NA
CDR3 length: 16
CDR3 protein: CASSPDWDTTNYGYTF
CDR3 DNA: TGCGCCAGCAGCCCCGACTGGGACACCACTAACTATGGCTACACCTTC

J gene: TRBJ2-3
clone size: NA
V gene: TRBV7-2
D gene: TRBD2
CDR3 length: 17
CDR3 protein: CASSDPPALAGGDTQYF
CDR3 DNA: TGTGCCAGCAGCGACCCGCCGGCACTAGCGGGGGGCGACACGCAGTATTTT

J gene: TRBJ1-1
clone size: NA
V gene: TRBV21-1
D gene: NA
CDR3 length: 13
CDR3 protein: CASSNRGRPEAFF
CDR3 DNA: TGTGCCAGCAGCAATAGGGGTAGGCCTGAAGCTTTCTTT

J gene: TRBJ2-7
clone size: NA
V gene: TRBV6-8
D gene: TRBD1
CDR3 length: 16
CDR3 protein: CASVTRTGVKWNEQYF
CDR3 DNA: TGTGCCAGCGTTACCCGGACAGGGGTTAAGTGGAACGAGCAGTACTTC

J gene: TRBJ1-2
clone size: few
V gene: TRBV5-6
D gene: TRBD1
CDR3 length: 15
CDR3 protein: CASSFKGQALSGYTF
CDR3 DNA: TGTGCCAGCAGCTTCAAGGGACAGGCGTTAAGCGGCTACACCTTC

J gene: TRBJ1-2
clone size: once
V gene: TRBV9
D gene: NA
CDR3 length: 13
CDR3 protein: CASSVERGYGYTF
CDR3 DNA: TGTGCCAGCAGCGTAGAGAGAGGCTATGGCTACACCTTC

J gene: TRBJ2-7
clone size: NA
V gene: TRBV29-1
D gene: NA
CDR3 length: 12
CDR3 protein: CSVVSQGFEQYF
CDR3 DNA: TGCAGCGTCGTATCGCAGGGGTTCGAGCAGTACTTC